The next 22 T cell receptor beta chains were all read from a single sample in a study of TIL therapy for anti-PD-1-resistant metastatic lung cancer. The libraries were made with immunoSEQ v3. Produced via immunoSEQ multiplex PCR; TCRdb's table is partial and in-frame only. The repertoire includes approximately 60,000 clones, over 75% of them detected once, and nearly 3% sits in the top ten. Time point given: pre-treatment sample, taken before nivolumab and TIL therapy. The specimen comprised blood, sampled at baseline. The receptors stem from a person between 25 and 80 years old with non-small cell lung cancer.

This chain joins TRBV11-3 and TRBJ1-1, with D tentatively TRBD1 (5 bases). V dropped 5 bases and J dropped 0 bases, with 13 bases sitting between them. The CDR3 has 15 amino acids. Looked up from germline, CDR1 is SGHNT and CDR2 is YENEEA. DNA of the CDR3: TGTGCCAGCAGCGAGGGACCTACCATGAACACTGAAGCTTTCTTT. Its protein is CASSEGPTMNTEAFF.

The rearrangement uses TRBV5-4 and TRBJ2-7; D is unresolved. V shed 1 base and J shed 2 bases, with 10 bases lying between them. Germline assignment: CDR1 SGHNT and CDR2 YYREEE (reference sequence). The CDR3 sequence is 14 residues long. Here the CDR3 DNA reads TGTGCCAGCAGCTTGTTTGGGCGACCCTACGAGCAGTACTTC. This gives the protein CASSLFGRPYEQYF.

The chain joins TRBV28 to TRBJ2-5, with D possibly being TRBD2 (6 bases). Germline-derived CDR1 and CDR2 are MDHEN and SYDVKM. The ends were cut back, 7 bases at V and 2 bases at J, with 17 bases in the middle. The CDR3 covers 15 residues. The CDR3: CASTLQGGGQETQYF. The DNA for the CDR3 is TGTGCCAGCACCCTCCAGGGTGGAGGGCAAGAGACCCAGTACTTC.

DNA for the CDR3: TGTGCCACCAGTGACGCCGGAGGGCTCGATGAGCAGTTCTTC. It yields the protein CATSDAGGLDEQFF. The chain couples TRBV24-1 to TRBJ2-1; TRBD2 is a possible D gene (6 bases). V was trimmed by 4 bases and J by 8 bases, leaving 14 bases between them. The CDR3 is made up of 14 amino acids. Germline CDR1 and CDR2: KGHDR and SFDVKD.

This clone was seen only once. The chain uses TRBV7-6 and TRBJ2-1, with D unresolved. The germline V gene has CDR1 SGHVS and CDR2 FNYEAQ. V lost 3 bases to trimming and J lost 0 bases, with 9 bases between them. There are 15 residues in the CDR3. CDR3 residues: CASSFDPSSYNEQFF. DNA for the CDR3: TGTGCCAGCAGCTTCGACCCAAGCTCCTACAATGAGCAGTTCTTC.

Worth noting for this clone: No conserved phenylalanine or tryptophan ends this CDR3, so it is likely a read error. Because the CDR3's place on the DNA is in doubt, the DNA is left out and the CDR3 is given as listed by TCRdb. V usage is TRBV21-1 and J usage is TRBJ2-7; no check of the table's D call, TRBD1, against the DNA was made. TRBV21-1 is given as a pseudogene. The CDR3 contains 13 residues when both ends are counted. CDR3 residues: CASSISGQSLCPR.

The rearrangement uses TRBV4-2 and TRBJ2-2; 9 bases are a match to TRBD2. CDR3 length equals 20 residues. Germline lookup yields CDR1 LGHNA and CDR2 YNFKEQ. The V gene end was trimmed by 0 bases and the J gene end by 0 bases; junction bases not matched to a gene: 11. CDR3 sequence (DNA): TGTGCCAGCAGCCAAGATGTAGGCCTAGCGGGGTTCCCGAACACCGGGGAGCTGTTTTTT. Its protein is CASSQDVGLAGFPNTGELFF.

The CDR3 reads CASSRRDTQYF. DNA of the CDR3: TGCGCCAGCAGCCGCAGGGATACGCAGTATTTT. V usage is TRBV4-1 and J usage is TRBJ2-3; D is uncertain. The germline gives CDR1 MGHRA, CDR2 YSYEKL. This CDR3 comprises 11 residues. Deletions cut 4 bases from V and 6 bases from J, with 5 bases between.

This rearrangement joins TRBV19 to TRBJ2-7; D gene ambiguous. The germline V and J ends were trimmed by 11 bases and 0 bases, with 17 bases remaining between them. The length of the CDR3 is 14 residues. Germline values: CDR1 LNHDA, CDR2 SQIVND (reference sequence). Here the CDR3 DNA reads TGTGCCTCGAAACGGCAAGAAAGCTCCTACGAGCAGTACTTC. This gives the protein CASKRQESSYEQYF.

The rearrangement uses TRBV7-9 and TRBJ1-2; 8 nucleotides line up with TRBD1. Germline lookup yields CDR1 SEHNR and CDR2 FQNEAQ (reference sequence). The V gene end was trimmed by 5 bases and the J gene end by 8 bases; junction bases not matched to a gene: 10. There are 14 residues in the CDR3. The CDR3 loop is CASSRGQAVWGYTF. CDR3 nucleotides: TGTGCCAGCAGCCGGGGACAGGCTGTTTGGGGCTACACCTTC.

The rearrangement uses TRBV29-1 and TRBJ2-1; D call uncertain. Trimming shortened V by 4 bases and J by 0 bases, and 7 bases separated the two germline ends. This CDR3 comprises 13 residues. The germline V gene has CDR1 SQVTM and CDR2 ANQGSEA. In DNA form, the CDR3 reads TGCAGCGTTGGTAGGTCCTCCTACAATGAGCAGTTCTTC. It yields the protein CSVGRSSYNEQFF.

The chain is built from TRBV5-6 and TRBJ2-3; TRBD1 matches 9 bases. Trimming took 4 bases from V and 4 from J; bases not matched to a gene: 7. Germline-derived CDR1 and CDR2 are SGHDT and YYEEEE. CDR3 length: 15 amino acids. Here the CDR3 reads CASSRTGVGADTQYF. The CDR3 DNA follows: TGTGCCAGCAGCCGGACAGGGGTTGGAGCAGATACGCAGTATTTT.

This CDR3 reads CASSLRDGSYEQYF. In DNA form, the CDR3 reads TGCGCCAGCAGCCTGCGGGACGGCTCCTACGAGCAGTACTTC. V and J are TRBV5-1 and TRBJ2-7, with a tentative D call TRBD2 (6 bases). CDR1 is SGHRS and CDR2 is YFSETQ in the germline V gene. V gave up 4 bases and J gave up 0 bases, with 11 bases separating them. The CDR3 runs to 14 residues. Variable domain in full (rest from reference TRBV5-1 and TRBJ2-7): KAGVTQTPRYLIKTRGQQVTLSCSPISGHRSVSWYQQTPGQGLQFLFEYFSETQRNKGNFPGRFSGRQFSNSRSEMNVSTLELGDSALYLCASSLRDGSYEQYFGPGTRLTVT.

This chain's CDR3 is CASSPPRDDEQYF. DNA of the CDR3: TGTGCCAGCAGCCCCCCCAGGGACGACGAGCAGTACTTC. This chain uses TRBV7-8 with TRBJ2-7; D is perhaps TRBD1 or TRBD2 (5 bases each). Germline CDR1 SGHVS, CDR2 FQNEAQ. The CDR3 runs 13 residues. The V end was cut by 5 bases, the J end by 5 bases, with 13 bases between.

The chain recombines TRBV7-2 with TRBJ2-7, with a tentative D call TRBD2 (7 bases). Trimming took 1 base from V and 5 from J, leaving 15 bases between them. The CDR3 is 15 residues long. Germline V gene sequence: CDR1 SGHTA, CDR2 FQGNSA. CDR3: CASSLDLAGADEQYF. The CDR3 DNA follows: TGTGCCAGCAGCTTAGATTTGGCGGGGGCGGACGAGCAGTACTTC.

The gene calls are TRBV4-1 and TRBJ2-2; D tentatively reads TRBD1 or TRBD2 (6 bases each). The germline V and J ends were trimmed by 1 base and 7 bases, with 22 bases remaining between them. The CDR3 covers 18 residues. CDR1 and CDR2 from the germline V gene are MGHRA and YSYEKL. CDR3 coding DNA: TGCGCCAGCAGCCAAGCCCTGGAGGGGGGCGTCGGTGGCGGGGAGCTGTTTTTT. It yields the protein CASSQALEGGVGGGELFF.

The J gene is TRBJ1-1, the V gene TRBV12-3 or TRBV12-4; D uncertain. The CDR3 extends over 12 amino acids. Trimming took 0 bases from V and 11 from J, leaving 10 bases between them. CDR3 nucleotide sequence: TGTGCCAGCAGTTTAGCATTGTCCGTCGCTTTCTTT. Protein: CASSLALSVAFF.

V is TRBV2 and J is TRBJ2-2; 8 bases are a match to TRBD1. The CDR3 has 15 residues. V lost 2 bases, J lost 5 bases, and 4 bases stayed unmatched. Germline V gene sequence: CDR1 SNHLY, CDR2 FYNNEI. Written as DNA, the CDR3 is TGTGCCAGCAGTGAACAGGGGGCGATTACCGGGGAGCTGTTTTTT. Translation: CASSEQGAITGELFF.

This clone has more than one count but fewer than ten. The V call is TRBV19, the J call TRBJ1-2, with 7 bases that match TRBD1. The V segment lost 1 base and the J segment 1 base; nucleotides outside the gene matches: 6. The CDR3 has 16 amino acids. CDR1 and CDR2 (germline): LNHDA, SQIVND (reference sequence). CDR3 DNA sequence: TGTGCCAGTAGTATAGGGGGGACAGAGAGTAACTATGGCTACACCTTC. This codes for CASSIGGTESNYGYTF.

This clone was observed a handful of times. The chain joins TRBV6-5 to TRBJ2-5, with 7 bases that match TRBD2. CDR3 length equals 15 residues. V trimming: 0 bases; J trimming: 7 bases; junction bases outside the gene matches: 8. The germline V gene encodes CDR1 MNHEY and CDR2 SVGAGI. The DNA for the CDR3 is TGTGCCAGCAGTTACTCGGGCGGGGGTCCAGGGACCCAGTACTTC. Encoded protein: CASSYSGGGPGTQYF.

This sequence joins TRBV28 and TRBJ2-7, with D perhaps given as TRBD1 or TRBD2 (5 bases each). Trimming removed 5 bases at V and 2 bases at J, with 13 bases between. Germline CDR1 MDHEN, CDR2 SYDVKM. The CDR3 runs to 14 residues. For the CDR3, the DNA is TGTGCCAGCAGTCCCGGGGTGGGGCCCTACGAGCAGTACTTC. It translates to CASSPGVGPYEQYF.

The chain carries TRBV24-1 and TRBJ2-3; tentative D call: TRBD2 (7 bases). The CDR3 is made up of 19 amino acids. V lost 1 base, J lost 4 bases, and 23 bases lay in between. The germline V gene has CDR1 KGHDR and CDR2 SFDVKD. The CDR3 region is CATSDLGGERKTGADTQYF. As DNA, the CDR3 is TGTGCCACCAGTGATTTAGGGGGGGAAAGAAAGACGGGCGCAGATACGCAGTATTTT.